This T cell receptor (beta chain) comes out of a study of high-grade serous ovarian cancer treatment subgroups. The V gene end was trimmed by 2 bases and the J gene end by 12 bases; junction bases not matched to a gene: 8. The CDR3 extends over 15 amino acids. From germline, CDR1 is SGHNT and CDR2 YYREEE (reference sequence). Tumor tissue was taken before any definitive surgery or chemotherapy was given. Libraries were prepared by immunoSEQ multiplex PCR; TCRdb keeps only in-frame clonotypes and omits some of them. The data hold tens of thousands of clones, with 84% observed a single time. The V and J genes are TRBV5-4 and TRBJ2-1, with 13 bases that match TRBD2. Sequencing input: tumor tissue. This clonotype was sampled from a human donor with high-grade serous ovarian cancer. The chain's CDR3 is CASSLRLAGGFLQFF. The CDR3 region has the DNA TGTGCCAGCAGCTTACGACTAGCGGGGGGTTTTCTGCAGTTCTTC.